The 5 T cell receptor beta chains listed next were all sequenced from one sample in a study of T cells in Graves' hyperthyroidism and ophthalmopathy. Amplification of TCR beta CDR3 regions was performed using RNA transcripts as template. HTBI primers drove first-round RT-PCR of the TCR CDR3. In TCRdb, the multiplex PCR reads were re-called with MiXCR into one record per CDR3 protein. The sample carries 450,000 to 700,000 distinct CDR3 sequences, about half recorded once. The sequenced sample consisted of peripheral blood or thyroid tissue (not recorded which). These receptor sequences come from an adult woman with Graves' disease, either hyperthyroidism or ophthalmopathy (not recorded which).

Comment on this clonotype: One junction end disagrees with the germline gene, perhaps due to a read error. The chain combines TRBV11-2 with TRBJ2-6; D might be TRBD2 (5 bases). The CDR3 runs to 14 residues. CDR1 is SGHAT and CDR2 is FQNNGV in the germline V gene. CDR3 sequence: CASSLERQAGELTF. The CDR3 bases are TGTGCCAGCAGCTTAGAACGGCAGGCCGGGGAGCTGACCTTC. Full variable domain (outside the CDR3, taken from reference TRBV11-2 and TRBJ2-6): EAGVAQSPRYKIIEKRQSVAFWCNPISGHATLYWYQQILGQGPKLLIQFQNNGVVDDSQLPKDRFSAERLKGVDSTLKIQPAKLEDSAVYLCASSLERQAGELTFGAGSRLTVL.

This clonotype has ten or more counts. The chain has TRBV20-1 and TRBJ1-5; 8 nucleotides align to TRBD1. The CDR3 length is 17 residues. Losses at the gene ends were 0 bases for V and 0 bases for J; bases not matched to a gene: 7. Germline CDR1 reads DFQATT; CDR2 reads SNEGSKA (reference sequence). The CDR3 nucleotides read TGCAGTGCTAGAGATCGGGGCAGGGGGCATAGCAATCAGCCCCAGCATTTT. Protein: CSARDRGRGHSNQPQHF.

The table lists this clonotype with many counts. The CDR3 region is CASKHRVSSYEQYF. DNA of the CDR3: TGTGCCAGCAAGCACAGGGTTAGCTCCTACGAGCAGTACTTC. The chain recombines TRBV12-3 or TRBV12-4 with TRBJ2-7, with D possibly matching TRBD1 (6 bases). The V gene lost 7 bases and the J gene lost 0 bases, with 13 bases spanning the gap. The CDR3 totals 14 residues.

The V and J genes are TRBV5-1 and TRBJ2-2, with 14 positions matching TRBD2. Germline values: CDR1 SGHRS, CDR2 YFSETQ. Trimming at V came to 7 bases and at J to 4 bases, leaving 21 bases not matched to a gene. The CDR3 loop spans 21 amino acids. CDR3 nucleotides: TGCGCCAGCGGACGCCTAATGGTCGGGACTAGCGGGAGATTAACCACCGGGGAGCTGTTTTTT. Amino acids: CASGRLMVGTSGRLTTGELFF.

This clonotype showed up just a few times. V usage is TRBV10-3 and J usage is TRBJ2-5; the match to TRBD2 covers 12 bases. The CDR3 sequence is 17 residues long. CDR1 is ENHRY and CDR2 is SYGVKD in the germline V gene. Losses at the gene ends were 0 bases for V and 5 bases for J; bases not matched to a gene: 7. CDR3 coding DNA: TGTGCCATCAGTGAGTCCACTAGCGGGAGGAACGTGGAGACCCAGTACTTC. This sequence encodes CAISESTSGRNVETQYF.